This note documents a single T cell receptor beta chain sequence. This record comes from a study of OX40 agonist ivuxolimab in advanced cancers. The V gene lost 4 bases and the J gene lost 6 bases, with 10 bases spanning the gap. This CDR3 comprises 12 residues. Germline V gene sequence: CDR1 SGHDT, CDR2 YYEEEE. Profiled with immunoSEQ multiplex PCR; TCRdb holds only in-frame clones, not every one. The sample lists approximately 62,000 clones, nearly 90% seen once, with 4% to 5.5% in the top ten. This sample comprised CD4+ or CD8+ T cells sorted from blood, obtained in a trial of the OX40 agonist ivuxolimab. The J gene is TRBJ1-2, the V gene TRBV5-6; D gene uncertain. This sequence originates from an adult with an advanced solid tumor such as melanoma, head and neck, liver or kidney cancer. CDR3 sequence (DNA): TGTGCCAGCAGCAGCGGACTGGATGGCTACACCTTC. Protein product: CASSSGLDGYTF.